The present T cell receptor (beta chain) was sequenced within a study of OX40 agonist ivuxolimab in advanced cancers. Study overall: Dose-escalation cases comprised hepatocellular carcinoma, melanoma, renal cell or head and neck cancer.

The study, taken as a whole, reports: It was also the case that some nonresponders had low normalized T-cell clonal expansion.

Generated by immunoSEQ multiplex PCR, the TCRdb table keeps only in-frame clones and is missing some. The data show around 45,000 clones, with more than 75% seen just once and around 37% held by the top ten. V lost 0 bases, J lost 8 bases, and 24 bases lay in between. Germline V gene data show CDR1 as SGDLS and CDR2 as YYNGEE. There are 18 residues in the CDR3. A remark on this clone: What it binds is not known.

The TCR was taken from an adult with an advanced solid tumor such as melanoma, head and neck, liver or kidney cancer. The sequenced sample was CD4+ or CD8+ T cells sorted from blood, obtained in a trial of the OX40 agonist ivuxolimab. The rearrangement links TRBV9 to TRBJ2-1; D is ambiguous. CDR3 in amino acids: CASSVDIPTKAMSDEQFF. The DNA for the CDR3 is TGTGCCAGCAGCGTAGACATACCGACGAAGGCCATGAGCGATGAGCAGTTCTTC.